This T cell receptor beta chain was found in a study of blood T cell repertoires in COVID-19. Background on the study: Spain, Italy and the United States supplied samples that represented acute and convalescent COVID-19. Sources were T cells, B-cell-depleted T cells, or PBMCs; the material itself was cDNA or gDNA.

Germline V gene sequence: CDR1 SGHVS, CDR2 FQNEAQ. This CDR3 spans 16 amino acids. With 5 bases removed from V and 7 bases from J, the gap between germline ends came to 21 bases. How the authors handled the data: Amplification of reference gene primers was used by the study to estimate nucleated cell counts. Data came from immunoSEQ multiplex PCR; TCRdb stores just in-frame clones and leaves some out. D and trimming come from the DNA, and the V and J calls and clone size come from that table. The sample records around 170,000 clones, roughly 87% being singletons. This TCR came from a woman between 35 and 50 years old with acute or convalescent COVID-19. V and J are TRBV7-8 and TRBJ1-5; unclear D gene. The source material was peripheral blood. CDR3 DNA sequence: TGTGCCAGCAGCAAAGCAGGACGGGGAACGCGACAGCCCCAGCATTTT. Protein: CASSKAGRGTRQPQHF.